A single sample gave rise to the 26 T cell receptor beta chains below, sequenced in a study of human T cells and chemical hapten exposure (TCRdb year 2021). Interpreted using the paper, the time point label stands for: patch test 1, 2 weeks after DPC sensitization. Explained via the paper, the treatment or condition label denotes: therapeutic diphenylcyclopropenone sensitization with weekly scalp DPC. Total RNA was isolated from unfractionated whole blood collected in Tempus Blood RNA tubes. The library was prepared using RACE. Instrument on record: NextSeq 500. TCRdb reanalyzed the raw reads on its own, using fastp at Q25 for trimming and MiXCR for clone calling, and kept in-frame beta chains. Rows merge per CDR3 protein into single entries with the most common DNA and genes. The sample table records 40,000 to 50,000 distinct CDR3 sequences; approximately 3.6% of these occur just once. The top ten hold more than 25% of the sample.

The sequencing here drew on whole blood, taken in connection with sensitization to the hapten diphenylcyclopropenone (DPC). These receptors were taken from a man aged 45 to 65 with alopecia areata. Some clones in this sample may be carry-over from other donors' samples.

This clonotype was recorded at least ten times. The chain uses TRBV7-2 and TRBJ2-5; 13 bases are shared with TRBD2. CDR1 and CDR2 (germline): SGHTA, FQGNSA. The CDR3 consists of 14 residues. With 8 bases clipped from V and 3 bases from J, the junction kept 3 bases outside the gene matches. This CDR3 is CASSGLAGKETQYF. CDR3 DNA: TGTGCCAGCTCGGGACTAGCGGGAAAAGAGACCCAGTACTTC.

The chain couples TRBV12-3 or TRBV12-4 to TRBJ1-5; 11 bases agree with TRBD1. CDR3 size: 15 residues. After removal of 3 bases from V and 7 bases from J, the junction contained 5 bases not matched to a gene. In DNA form, the CDR3 reads TGTGCCAGCAGTTTTAGGACAGGGGGCGGACAGCCCCAGCATTTT. This encodes CASSFRTGGGQPQHF.

This clonotype was recorded at least ten times. Here the CDR3 reads CASSPLGGRATYEQYF. CDR3 coding DNA: TGTGCCAGCAGCCCGTTGGGGGGGCGGGCCACCTACGAGCAGTACTTC. The V and J genes are TRBV7-8 and TRBJ2-7; TRBD2 might be the D (7 bases). V was pared by 5 bases and J by 2 bases, with 19 bases between. Germline V CDR1 and CDR2: SGHVS, FQNEAQ. This CDR3 has 16 residues.

The sample holds many counts of this clonotype. The chain couples TRBV4-1 to TRBJ2-3; maybe TRBD2 (6 bases). Germline V gene sequence: CDR1 MGHRA, CDR2 YSYEKL. This CDR3 spans 17 amino acids. The V and J ends lost 4 bases and 1 base respectively, with 18 bases between them. CDR3 DNA: TGCGCCAGCAGCCGTATGTATAGCGGAGAACGCACAGATACGCAGTATTTT. This gives the protein CASSRMYSGERTDTQYF.

To note about this clonotype: One base away lies a much larger clone, so this may be a sequencing read error. The rearrangement links TRBV12-3 or TRBV12-4 to TRBJ2-3; D gene ambiguous. This CDR3 has 18 amino acids. DNA of the CDR3: TGTGCCAGCAGTTTAATGTCAACAGAATTTCTTAGCATAGATACGCAGTATTTT. Protein product: CASSLMSTEFLSIDTQYF.

This clonotype was seen many times. V is TRBV5-1 and J is TRBJ2-5; maybe TRBD2 (6 bases). Trimming cost V 4 bases and J 5 bases, with 18 bases left between them. The germline V gene has CDR1 SGHRS and CDR2 YFSETQ. The CDR3 totals 15 residues. The CDR3 loop is CASSGGLGAEETQYF. In DNA, the CDR3 is TGCGCCAGCAGCGGGGGACTCGGGGCGGAGGAGACCCAGTACTTC.

This clonotype was counted at least ten times. The DNA is omitted, as the CDR3 cannot be located on it reliably, and the CDR3 follows TCRdb's listing. The chain is built from TRBV20-1 and TRBJ2-7; the D call in the table, TRBD1, was not verified against the DNA. Including both end residues, the CDR3 is 13 amino acids long. From germline, CDR1 is DFQATT and CDR2 SNEGSKA (reference sequence). CDR3: CSARVGTGTTKYF.

The table lists this clonotype with many counts. The chain couples TRBV20-1 to TRBJ2-1; D is possibly TRBD1 (7 bases). Trimming left V 4 bases short and J 1 base short, with 11 bases between. CDR1 and CDR2 from the germline V gene are DFQATT and SNEGSKA (reference sequence). CDR3 length: 14 residues. As DNA, the CDR3 is TGCAGTGCTAACAGGGGACTTTCCTACAATGAGCAGTTCTTC. Its protein is CSANRGLSYNEQFF.

The sample holds a few counts of this clonotype. The J gene is TRBJ1-3, the V gene TRBV28; tentative D call: TRBD1 (5 bases). The ends were cut back, 4 bases at V and 0 bases at J, with 19 bases in the middle. The CDR3 sequence is 18 residues long. Looked up from germline, CDR1 is MDHEN and CDR2 is SYDVKM. Here the CDR3 DNA reads TGTGCCAGCAGTTCTGGGGCACGGCTGGTGCTCTCTGGAAACACCATATATTTT. It translates to CASSSGARLVLSGNTIYF.

This clonotype was detected ten times or more. This chain uses TRBV5-4 with TRBJ1-4, with D possibly being TRBD1 (5 bases). Trimming pared 1 base from V and 4 bases from J, leaving 14 bases between. The CDR3 is 16 amino acids. CDR1 SGHNT and CDR2 YYREEE come from the germline V gene (reference sequence). CDR3 protein: CASSLSSDSRNEKLFF. The CDR3 coding sequence is TGTGCCAGCAGCTTGTCCAGCGACAGCCGTAATGAAAAACTGTTTTTT.

This clonotype was counted ten times or more. The chain is built from TRBV29-1 and TRBJ2-7, with 7 bases matching TRBD2. The CDR3 contains 12 residues. The germline gives CDR1 SQVTM, CDR2 ANQGSEA. V lost 0 bases and J lost 12; bases outside the gene matches: 8. CDR3 residues: CSVEESGEGRYF. As DNA, the CDR3 is TGCAGCGTTGAAGAGAGTGGGGAGGGGAGGTACTTC.

The table lists this clonotype with many counts. This chain uses TRBV28 with TRBJ2-1; maybe TRBD1 (5 bases). Germline V lookup: CDR1 MDHEN, CDR2 SYDVKM. The CDR3 has 14 residues. V lost 2 bases and J lost 8, with 13 bases in between. CDR3 residues: CASSLGALLYEQFF. The CDR3 DNA reads TGTGCCAGCAGTTTAGGGGCCCTTTTGTATGAGCAGTTCTTC.

This clonotype showed up just a few times. The J gene is TRBJ2-5, the V gene TRBV10-3; 10 bases agree with TRBD1. The CDR3 runs 13 residues. Trimming removed 8 bases from V and 3 bases from J; junction bases left unmatched: 3. Germline V gene sequence: CDR1 ENHRY, CDR2 SYGVKD. CDR3 DNA: TGTGCCATCGGACAGGGGGAGGAAGAGACCCAGTACTTC. It codes for CAIGQGEEETQYF.

This clonotype was recorded at least ten times. This rearrangement joins TRBV12-3 or TRBV12-4 to TRBJ2-1; 8 positions match TRBD2. V lost 8 bases, J lost 6 bases, and 3 bases stayed unmatched. This CDR3 contains 12 residues. CDR3 in DNA: TGTGCCAGCGGTGGACTAGCCAATGAGCAGTTCTTC. Translated: CASGGLANEQFF.

In its sample, this clonotype was seen many times. The rearrangement links TRBV10-3 to TRBJ1-1; D remains unclear. Trimming stripped 2 bases from V and 6 bases from J, with 13 bases between. The length of the CDR3 is 14 residues. Per the germline V gene, CDR1 is ENHRY and CDR2 is SYGVKD. The CDR3 nucleotides are TGTGCCATCAGTGAGCCCGAGCGAACCGCTGAAGCTTTCTTT. The encoded protein is CAISEPERTAEAFF.

This clonotype has ten or more counts. The chain recombines TRBV24-1 with TRBJ2-3, with 8 bases aligning to TRBD1. Germline V gives CDR1 KGHDR, CDR2 SFDVKD. The trim removed 3 bases at V and 1 base at J, leaving 14 bases unmatched. CDR3 length: 19 residues. The CDR3 loop reads CATSDPRTGKGFGTDTQYF. For the CDR3, the DNA is TGTGCCACCAGTGATCCAAGGACAGGGAAGGGGTTTGGCACAGATACGCAGTATTTT.

This clonotype has ten or more counts. This chain uses TRBV6-5 with TRBJ2-3; TRBD2 agrees at 14 bases. The germline CDR1 and CDR2 sequences are MNHEY and SVGAGI. The CDR3 extends over 17 amino acids. After removal of 8 bases from V and 4 bases from J, the junction contained 11 bases not matched to a gene. The CDR3 DNA reads as TGTGCCAGCGCTCGAGCGACTAGCGGGAGGGGGGCAGATACGCAGTATTTT. Protein sequence: CASARATSGRGADTQYF.

This clonotype showed up just a few times. The rearrangement links TRBV4-1 to TRBJ2-1; tentatively, D is TRBD1 (5 bases). With 5 bases removed from V and 0 bases from J, the gap between germline ends came to 17 bases. Germline V gives CDR1 MGHRA, CDR2 YSYEKL. There are 17 residues in the CDR3. The CDR3: CASSYRYGDSSYNEQFF. CDR3 nucleotide sequence: TGCGCCAGCAGCTACAGGTATGGGGATAGCTCCTACAATGAGCAGTTCTTC.

This clonotype has ten or more counts. The chain employs TRBV27 and TRBJ1-5; TRBD1 agrees at 9 bases. V dropped 6 bases and J dropped 5; count of bases not matched to a gene: 8. The length of the CDR3 is 15 residues. CDR1 is MNHEY and CDR2 is SMNVEV in the germline V gene (reference sequence). Written as DNA, the CDR3 is TGTGCCAGCAGACATACACAGGGGGCTTATCAGCCCCAGCATTTT. It encodes CASRHTQGAYQPQHF.

This clonotype has a handful of counts. This chain connects TRBV7-2 to TRBJ2-5; 10 bases match TRBD1. Per the germline V gene, CDR1 is SGHTA and CDR2 is FQGNSA. V lost 4 bases and J lost 4; bases outside the gene matches: 6. CDR3 length: 15 amino acids. The CDR3: CASSSSGTGVETQYF. CDR3 sequence (DNA): TGTGCCAGCAGCTCCTCCGGGACAGGGGTAGAGACCCAGTACTTC. The complete variable domain, with remaining parts taken from reference TRBV7-2 and TRBJ2-5, reads GAGVSQSPSNKVTEKGKDVELRCDPISGHTALYWYRQSLGQGLEFLIYFQGNSAPDKSGLPSDRFSAERTGGSVSTLTIQRTQQEDSAVYLCASSSSGTGVETQYFGPGTRLLVL.

V is TRBV18 and J is TRBJ2-7; D is unresolved. In germline, CDR1 is KGHSH, CDR2 LQKENI. V shed 1 base and J shed 6 bases, with 7 bases lying between them. There are 12 residues in the CDR3. DNA for the CDR3: TGTGCCAGCTCACCACGTCTACTCGAGCAGTACTTC. This translates into CASSPRLLEQYF.

Ten or more counts support this clonotype. The chain links TRBV7-2 to TRBJ2-4; unclear D gene. This CDR3 has 16 residues. The germline gives CDR1 SGHTA, CDR2 FQGNSA. The V end lost 2 bases, the J end lost 0 bases, and 11 bases lay between the germline ends. The CDR3 reads CASSLSADRAKNIQYF. CDR3 nucleotides: TGTGCCAGCAGCTTAAGTGCGGACCGAGCCAAAAACATTCAGTACTTC.

The table lists this clonotype with many counts. This rearrangement joins TRBV28 to TRBJ2-3; no reliable D call. The germline V gene encodes CDR1 MDHEN and CDR2 SYDVKM. Between the trimmed V and J ends, which lost 3 bases and 0 bases, there was a span of 10 bases. The CDR3 extends over 15 amino acids. This chain's CDR3 is CASSFMFGSTDTQYF. As DNA, the CDR3 is TGTGCCAGCAGTTTTATGTTCGGAAGCACAGATACGCAGTATTTT.

This clonotype was observed at least ten times. The J gene is TRBJ1-5, the V gene TRBV7-2; D uncertain. V lost 1 base to trimming and J lost 3 bases, with 4 bases between them. CDR3 length: 13 amino acids. Germline loops: CDR1 SGHTA, CDR2 FQGNSA. CDR3 DNA: TGTGCCAGCAGCTTAGGTCTCAATCAGCCCCAGCATTTT. Its protein is CASSLGLNQPQHF.

This clonotype was detected ten times or more. The V call is TRBV7-7, the J call TRBJ2-2; 8 positions agree with TRBD2. Germline lookup yields CDR1 SSHAT and CDR2 FNYEAQ (reference sequence). Trimming cost V 5 bases and J 4 bases; bases outside gene matches: 6. The CDR3 loop spans 15 amino acids. CDR3 region: CASSQLAGTTGELFF. CDR3 DNA sequence: TGTGCCAGCAGCCAGTTAGCGGGAACCACCGGGGAGCTGTTTTTT.

V gene TRBV20-1 combines with J gene TRBJ2-1, with D uncertain. Germline CDR1 reads DFQATT; CDR2 reads SNEGSKA (reference sequence). The germline V and J ends were trimmed by 1 base and 13 bases, with 11 bases remaining between them. The CDR3 covers 11 residues. In DNA form, the CDR3 reads TGCAGTGCTAGAGGGCCCACGTTCCAGTTCTTC. Amino acid sequence: CSARGPTFQFF.